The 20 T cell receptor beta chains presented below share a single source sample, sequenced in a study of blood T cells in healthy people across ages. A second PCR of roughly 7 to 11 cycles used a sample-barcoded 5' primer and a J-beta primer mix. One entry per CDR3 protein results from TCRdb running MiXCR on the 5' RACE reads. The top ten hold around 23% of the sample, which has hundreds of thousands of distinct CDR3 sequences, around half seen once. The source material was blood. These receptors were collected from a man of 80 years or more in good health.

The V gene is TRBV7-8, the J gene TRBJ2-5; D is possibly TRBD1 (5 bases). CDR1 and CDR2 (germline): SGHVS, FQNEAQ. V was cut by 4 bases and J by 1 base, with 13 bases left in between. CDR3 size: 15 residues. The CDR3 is CASSSAPGPQETQYF. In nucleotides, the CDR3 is TGTGCCAGCAGCTCAGCCCCAGGGCCCCAAGAGACCCAGTACTTC.

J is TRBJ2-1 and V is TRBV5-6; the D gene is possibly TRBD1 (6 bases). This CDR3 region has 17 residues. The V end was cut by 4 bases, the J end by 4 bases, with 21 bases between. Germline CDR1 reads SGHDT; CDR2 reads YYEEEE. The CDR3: CASSPSWQGSVYNEQFF. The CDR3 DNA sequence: TGTGCCAGCAGCCCCTCGTGGCAGGGGAGTGTTTACAATGAGCAGTTCTTC.

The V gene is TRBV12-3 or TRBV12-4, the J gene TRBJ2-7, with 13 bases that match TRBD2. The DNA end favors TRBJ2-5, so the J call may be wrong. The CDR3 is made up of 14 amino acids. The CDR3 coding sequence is TGTGCCAGCAGAGGGACTAGCGGGGTTAGGACCCAGTACTTC. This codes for CASRGTSGVRTQYF.

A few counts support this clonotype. CDR3 amino acids: CATRAGHSGDTQYF. The CDR3 DNA follows: TGTGCCACCAGGGCGGGCCATAGCGGAGATACGCAGTATTTT. V is TRBV2 and J is TRBJ2-3; tentative D call: TRBD2 (6 bases). Germline CDR1 SNHLY, CDR2 FYNNEI. Trimming stripped 10 bases from V and 5 bases from J, with 19 bases between. The CDR3 length is 14 residues. The whole variable domain, remainder taken from reference TRBV2 and TRBJ2-3, is EPEVTQTPSHQVTQMGQEVILRCVPISNHLYFYWYRQILGQKVEFLVSFYNNEISEKSEIFDDQFSVERPDGSNFTLKIRSTKLEDSAMYFCATRAGHSGDTQYFGPGTRLTVL.

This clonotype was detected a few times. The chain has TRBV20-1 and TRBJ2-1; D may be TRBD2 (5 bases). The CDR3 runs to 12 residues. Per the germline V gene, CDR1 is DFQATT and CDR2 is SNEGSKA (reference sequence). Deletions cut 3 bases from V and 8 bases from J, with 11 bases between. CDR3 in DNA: TGCAGTGCTAGTGTCCTGGGAGATGAGCAGTTCTTC. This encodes CSASVLGDEQFF.

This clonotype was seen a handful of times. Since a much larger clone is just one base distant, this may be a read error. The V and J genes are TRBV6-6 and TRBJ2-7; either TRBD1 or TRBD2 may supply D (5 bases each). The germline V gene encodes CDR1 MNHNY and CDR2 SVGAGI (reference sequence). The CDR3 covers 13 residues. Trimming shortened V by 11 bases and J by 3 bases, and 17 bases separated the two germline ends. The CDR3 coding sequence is TGTGCCGGCTGTGGGCCAGGGAGCTACGAGCAGTACTTC. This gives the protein CAGCGPGSYEQYF.

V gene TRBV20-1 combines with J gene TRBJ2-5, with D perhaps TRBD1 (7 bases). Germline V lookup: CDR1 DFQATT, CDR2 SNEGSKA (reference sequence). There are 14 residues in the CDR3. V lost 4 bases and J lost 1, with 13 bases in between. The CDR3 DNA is TGCAGTGCTAACCGCGGGACAGCCCAAGAGACCCAGTACTTC. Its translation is CSANRGTAQETQYF.

The CDR3 nucleotides are TGCGCCAGCAGCACGGGACAGGGGGCCCTAAATGAAAAACTGTTTTTT. It yields the protein CASSTGQGALNEKLFF. J is TRBJ1-4 and V is TRBV5-1, with 12 bases aligning to TRBD1. With 4 bases clipped from V and 5 bases from J, the junction kept 6 bases outside the gene matches. The CDR3 is 16 amino acids. From germline, CDR1 is SGHRS and CDR2 YFSETQ.

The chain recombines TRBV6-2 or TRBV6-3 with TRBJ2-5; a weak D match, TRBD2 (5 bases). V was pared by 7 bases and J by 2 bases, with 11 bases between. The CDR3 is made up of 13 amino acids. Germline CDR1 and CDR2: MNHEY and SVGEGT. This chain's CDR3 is CASMEAPQETQYF. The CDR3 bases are TGTGCCAGCATGGAGGCACCGCAAGAGACCCAGTACTTC.

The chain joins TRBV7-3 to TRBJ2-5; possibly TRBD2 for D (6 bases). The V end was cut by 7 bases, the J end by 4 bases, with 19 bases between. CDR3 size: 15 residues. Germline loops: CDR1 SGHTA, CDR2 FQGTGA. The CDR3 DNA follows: TGTGCCAGCAACCTATTCGGAGGGGTTGGAGAGACCCAGTACTTC. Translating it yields CASNLFGGVGETQYF.

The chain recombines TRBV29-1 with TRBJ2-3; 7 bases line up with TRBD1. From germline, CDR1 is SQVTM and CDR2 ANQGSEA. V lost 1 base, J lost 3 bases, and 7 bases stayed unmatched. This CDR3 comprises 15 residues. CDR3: CSVEGVTGVTDTQYF. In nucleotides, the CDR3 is TGCAGCGTTGAAGGTGTAACAGGGGTAACAGATACGCAGTATTTT.

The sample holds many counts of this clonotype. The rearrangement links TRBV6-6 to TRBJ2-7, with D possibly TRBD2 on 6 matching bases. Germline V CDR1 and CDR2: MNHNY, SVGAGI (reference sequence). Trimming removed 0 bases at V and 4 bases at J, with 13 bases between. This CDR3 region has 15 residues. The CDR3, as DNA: TGTGCCAGCAGTTACTCGGTCCCGGGGGATTACGAGCAGTACTTC. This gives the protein CASSYSVPGDYEQYF.

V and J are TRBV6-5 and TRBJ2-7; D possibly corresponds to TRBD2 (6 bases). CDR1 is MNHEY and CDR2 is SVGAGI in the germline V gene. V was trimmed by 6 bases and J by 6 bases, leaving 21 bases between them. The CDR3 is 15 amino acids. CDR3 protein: CASSPGVGLGGEQYF. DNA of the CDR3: TGTGCCAGCAGCCCCGGCGTGGGTTTGGGGGGCGAGCAGTACTTC.

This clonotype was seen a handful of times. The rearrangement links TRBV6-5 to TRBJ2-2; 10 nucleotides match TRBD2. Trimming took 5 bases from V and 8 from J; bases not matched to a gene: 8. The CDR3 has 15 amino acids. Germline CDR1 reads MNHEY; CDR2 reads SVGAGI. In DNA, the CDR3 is TGTGCCAGCAGTAGCGGGAGGGTATCTAAGGGGGAGCTGTTTTTT. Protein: CASSSGRVSKGELFF.

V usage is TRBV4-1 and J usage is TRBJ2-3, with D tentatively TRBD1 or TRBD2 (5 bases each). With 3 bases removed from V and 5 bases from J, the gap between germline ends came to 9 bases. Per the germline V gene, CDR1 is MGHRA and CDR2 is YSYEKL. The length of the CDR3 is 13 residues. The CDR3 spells CASSHWGKDTQYF. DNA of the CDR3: TGCGCCAGCAGCCACTGGGGGAAAGATACGCAGTATTTT.

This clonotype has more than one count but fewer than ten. CDR3 in DNA: TGCAGCGTTGCGATGACTAGCGGGAGAGGGAATGAGCAGTTCTTC. As protein: CSVAMTSGRGNEQFF. The J gene is TRBJ2-1, the V gene TRBV29-1; 12 bases match TRBD2. The CDR3 is made up of 15 amino acids. The trim removed 4 bases at V and 7 bases at J, leaving 8 bases unmatched. The germline gives CDR1 SQVTM, CDR2 ANQGSEA.

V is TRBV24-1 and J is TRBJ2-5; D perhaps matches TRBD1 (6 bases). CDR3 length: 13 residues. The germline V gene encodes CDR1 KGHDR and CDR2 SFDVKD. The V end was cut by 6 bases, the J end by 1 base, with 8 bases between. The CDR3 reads CATSHRAQETQYF. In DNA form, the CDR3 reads TGTGCCACCAGTCACAGGGCCCAAGAGACCCAGTACTTC.

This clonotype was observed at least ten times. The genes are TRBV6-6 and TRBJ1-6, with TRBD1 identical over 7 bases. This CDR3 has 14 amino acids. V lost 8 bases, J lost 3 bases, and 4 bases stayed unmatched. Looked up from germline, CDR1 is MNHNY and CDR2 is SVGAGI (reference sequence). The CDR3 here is CASCRDSYNSPLHF. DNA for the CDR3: TGTGCCAGCTGCCGGGACAGCTATAATTCACCCCTCCACTTT.

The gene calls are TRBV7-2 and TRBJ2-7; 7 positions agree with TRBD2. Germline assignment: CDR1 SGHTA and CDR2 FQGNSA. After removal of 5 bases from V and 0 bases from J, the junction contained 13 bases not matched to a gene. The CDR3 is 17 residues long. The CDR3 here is CASSPRPGLLLSYEQYF. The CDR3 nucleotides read TGTGCCAGCAGCCCCCGCCCGGGACTACTCCTCTCCTACGAGCAGTACTTC.

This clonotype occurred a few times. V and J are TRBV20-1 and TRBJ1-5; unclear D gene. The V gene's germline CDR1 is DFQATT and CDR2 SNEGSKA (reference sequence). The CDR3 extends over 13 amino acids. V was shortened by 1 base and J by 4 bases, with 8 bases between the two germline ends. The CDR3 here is CSARGTVNQPQHF. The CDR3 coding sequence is TGCAGTGCTAGAGGAACAGTGAATCAGCCCCAGCATTTT.